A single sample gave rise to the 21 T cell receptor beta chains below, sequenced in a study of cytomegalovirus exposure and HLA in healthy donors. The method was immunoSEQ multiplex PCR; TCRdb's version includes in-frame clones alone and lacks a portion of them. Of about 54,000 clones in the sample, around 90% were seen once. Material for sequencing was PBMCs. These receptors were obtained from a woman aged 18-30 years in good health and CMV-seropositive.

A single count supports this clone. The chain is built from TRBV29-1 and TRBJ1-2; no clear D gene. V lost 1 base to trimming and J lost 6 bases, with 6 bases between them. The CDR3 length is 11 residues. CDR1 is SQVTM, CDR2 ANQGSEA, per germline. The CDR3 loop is CSVEVGNGYTF. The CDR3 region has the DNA TGCAGCGTTGAAGTCGGGAATGGCTACACCTTC.

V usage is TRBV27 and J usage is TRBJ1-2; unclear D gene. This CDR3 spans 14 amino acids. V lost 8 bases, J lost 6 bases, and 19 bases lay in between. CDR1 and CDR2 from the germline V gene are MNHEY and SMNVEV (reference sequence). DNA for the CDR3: TGTGCCAGCCGTTCATACAATGAGGTGGATGGCTACACCTTC. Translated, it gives CASRSYNEVDGYTF.

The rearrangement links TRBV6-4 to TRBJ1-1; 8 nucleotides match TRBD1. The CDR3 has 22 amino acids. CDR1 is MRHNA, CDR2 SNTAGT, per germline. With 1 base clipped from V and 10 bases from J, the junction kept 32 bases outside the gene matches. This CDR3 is CASSDCTGGAPQNPPEHGLAFF. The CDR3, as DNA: TGTGCCAGCAGTGACTGTACAGGGGGTGCCCCGCAAAACCCCCCTGAACACGGTCTAGCTTTCTTT.

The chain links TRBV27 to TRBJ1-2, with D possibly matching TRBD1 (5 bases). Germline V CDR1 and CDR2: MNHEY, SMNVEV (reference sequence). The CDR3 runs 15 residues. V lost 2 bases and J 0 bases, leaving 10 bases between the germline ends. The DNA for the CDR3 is TGTGCCAGCAGTTTACGCGGGGGTTCTAACTATGGCTACACCTTC. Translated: CASSLRGGSNYGYTF.

CDR3 DNA sequence: TGTGCCAGCAGACCCCAGGGGGCGAATGGCTACACCTTC. Protein: CASRPQGANGYTF. The chain is built from TRBV27 and TRBJ1-2, with 8 bases aligning to TRBD1. The J segment lost 6 bases and the V segment lost 6 bases, leaving 6 bases of the junction unmatched. CDR1 and CDR2 (germline): MNHEY, SMNVEV (reference sequence). The CDR3 is 13 residues long.

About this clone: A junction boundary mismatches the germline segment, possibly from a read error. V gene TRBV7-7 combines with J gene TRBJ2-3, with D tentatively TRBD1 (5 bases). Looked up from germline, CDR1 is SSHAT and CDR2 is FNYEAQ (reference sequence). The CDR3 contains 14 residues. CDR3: CASSQGLSRDTQYF. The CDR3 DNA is TGTGCTAGCAGCCAGGGCCTTTCCAGAGATACGCAGTATTTT.

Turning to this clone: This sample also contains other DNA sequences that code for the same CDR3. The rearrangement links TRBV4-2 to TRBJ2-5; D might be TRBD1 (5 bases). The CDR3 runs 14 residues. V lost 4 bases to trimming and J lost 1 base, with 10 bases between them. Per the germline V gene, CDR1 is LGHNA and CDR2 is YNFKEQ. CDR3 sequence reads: CASSRQRTQETQYF. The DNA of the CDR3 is TGTGCCAGCAGCCGACAGAGAACCCAAGAGACCCAGTACTTC.

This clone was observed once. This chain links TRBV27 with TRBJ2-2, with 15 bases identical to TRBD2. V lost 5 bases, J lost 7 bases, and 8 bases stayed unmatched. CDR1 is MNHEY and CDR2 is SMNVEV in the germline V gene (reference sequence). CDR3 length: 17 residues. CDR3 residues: CASSRTSGGAGNGELFF. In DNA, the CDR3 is TGTGCCAGCAGTCGGACTAGCGGGGGGGCCGGAAACGGGGAGCTGTTTTTT.

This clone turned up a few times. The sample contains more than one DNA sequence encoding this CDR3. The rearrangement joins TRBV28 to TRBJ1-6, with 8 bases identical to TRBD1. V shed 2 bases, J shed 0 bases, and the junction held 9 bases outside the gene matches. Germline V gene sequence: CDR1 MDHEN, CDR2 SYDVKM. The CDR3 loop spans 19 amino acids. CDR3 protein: CASSLTGTGVSSYNSPLHF. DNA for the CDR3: TGTGCCAGCAGTTTAACCGGGACAGGAGTTAGCTCCTATAATTCACCCCTCCACTTT.

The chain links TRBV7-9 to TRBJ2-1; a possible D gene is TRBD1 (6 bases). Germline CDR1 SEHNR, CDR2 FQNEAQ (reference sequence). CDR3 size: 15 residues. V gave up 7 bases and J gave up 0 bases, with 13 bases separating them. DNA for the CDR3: TGTGCCAGCAACCTGGACAGTCGCTCCTACAATGAGCAGTTCTTC. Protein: CASNLDSRSYNEQFF.

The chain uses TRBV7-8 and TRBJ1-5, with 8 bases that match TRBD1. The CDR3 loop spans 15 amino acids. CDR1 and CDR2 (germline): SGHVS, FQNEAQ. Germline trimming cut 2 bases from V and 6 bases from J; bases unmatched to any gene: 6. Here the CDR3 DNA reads TGTGCCAGCAGCTTAACCGGACAGGGAGGTCAGCCCCAGCATTTT. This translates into CASSLTGQGGQPQHF.

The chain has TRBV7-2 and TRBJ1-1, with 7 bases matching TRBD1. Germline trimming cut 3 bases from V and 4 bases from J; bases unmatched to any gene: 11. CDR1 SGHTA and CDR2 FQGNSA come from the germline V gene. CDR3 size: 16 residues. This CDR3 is CASSLHVASGGTEAFF. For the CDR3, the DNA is TGTGCCAGCAGCTTGCATGTGGCCTCAGGGGGCACTGAAGCTTTCTTT.

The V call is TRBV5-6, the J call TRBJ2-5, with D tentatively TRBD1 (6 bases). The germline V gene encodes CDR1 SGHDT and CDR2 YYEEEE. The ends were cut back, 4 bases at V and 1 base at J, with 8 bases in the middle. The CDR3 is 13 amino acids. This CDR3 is CASSRDTQETQYF. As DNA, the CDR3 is TGTGCCAGCAGCCGGGACACCCAAGAGACCCAGTACTTC.

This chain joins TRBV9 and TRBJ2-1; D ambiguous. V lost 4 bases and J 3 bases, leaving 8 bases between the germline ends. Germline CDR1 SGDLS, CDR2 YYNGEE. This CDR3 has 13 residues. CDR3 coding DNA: TGTGCCAGCAGCAGAGGAAACTACAATGAGCAGTTCTTC. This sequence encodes CASSRGNYNEQFF.

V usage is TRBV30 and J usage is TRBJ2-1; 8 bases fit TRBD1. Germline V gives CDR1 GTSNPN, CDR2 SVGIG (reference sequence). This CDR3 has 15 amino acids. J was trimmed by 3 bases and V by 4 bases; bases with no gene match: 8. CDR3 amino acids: CAWTTGTGNYNEQFF. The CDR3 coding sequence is TGTGCCTGGACCACCGGGACAGGAAACTACAATGAGCAGTTCTTC.

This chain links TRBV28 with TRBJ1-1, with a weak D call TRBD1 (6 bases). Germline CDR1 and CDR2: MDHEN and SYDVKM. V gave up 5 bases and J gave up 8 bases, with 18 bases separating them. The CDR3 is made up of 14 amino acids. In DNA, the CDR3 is TGTGCCAGCAGTCTAGCTCAGGGGCCGCGAGAAGCTTTCTTT. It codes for CASSLAQGPREAFF.

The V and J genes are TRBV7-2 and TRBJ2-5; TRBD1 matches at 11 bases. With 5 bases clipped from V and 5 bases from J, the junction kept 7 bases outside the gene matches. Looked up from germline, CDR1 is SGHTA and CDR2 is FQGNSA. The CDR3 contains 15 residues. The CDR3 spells CASSPRDRGGETQYF. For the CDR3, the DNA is TGTGCCAGCAGCCCCCGGGACAGGGGGGGGGAGACCCAGTACTTC.

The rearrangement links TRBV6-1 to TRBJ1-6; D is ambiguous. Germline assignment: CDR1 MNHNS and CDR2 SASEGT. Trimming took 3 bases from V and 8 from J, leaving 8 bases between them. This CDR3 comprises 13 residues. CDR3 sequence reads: CASSDRRHSPLHF. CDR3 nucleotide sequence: TGTGCCAGCAGTGACAGGAGGCATTCACCCCTCCACTTT.

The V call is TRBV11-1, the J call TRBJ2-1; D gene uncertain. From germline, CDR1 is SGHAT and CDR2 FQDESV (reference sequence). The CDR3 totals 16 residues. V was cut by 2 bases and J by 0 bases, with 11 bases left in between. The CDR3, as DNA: TGTGCCAGCAGCTTACGGCGGTCTAGCTCCTACAATGAGCAGTTCTTC. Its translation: CASSLRRSSSYNEQFF.

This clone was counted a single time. CDR3 in DNA: TGTGCCATCAGTGACGCGCGGCAGACCTACGAGCAGTACTTC. This codes for CAISDARQTYEQYF. The chain joins TRBV10-3 to TRBJ2-7, with D unresolved. This CDR3 is built from 14 residues. Germline CDR1 reads ENHRY; CDR2 reads SYGVKD. The V end lost 3 bases, the J end lost 2 bases, and 11 bases lay between the germline ends.

DNA for the CDR3: TGCGCCAGCAGTGCGCCGGGGACAGGGCTGTACGAGCAGTACTTC. Translating gives CASSAPGTGLYEQYF. The chain links TRBV10-1 to TRBJ2-7, with 9 positions matching TRBD1. The trim removed 4 bases at V and 4 bases at J, leaving 8 bases unmatched. The CDR3 consists of 15 residues. From germline, CDR1 is WNHNN and CDR2 SYGVQD (reference sequence).